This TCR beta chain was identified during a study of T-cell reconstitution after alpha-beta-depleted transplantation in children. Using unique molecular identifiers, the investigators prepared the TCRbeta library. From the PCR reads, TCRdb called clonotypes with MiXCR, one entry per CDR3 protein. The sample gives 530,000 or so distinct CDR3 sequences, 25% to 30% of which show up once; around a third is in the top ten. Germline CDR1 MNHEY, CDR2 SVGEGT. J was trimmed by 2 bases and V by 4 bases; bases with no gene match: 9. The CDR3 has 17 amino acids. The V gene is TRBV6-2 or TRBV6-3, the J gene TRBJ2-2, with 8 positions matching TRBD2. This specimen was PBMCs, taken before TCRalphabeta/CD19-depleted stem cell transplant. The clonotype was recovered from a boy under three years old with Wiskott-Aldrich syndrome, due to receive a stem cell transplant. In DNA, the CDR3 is TGTGCCAGCAGTTCCCGACGACTAGCGACTAACACCGGGGAGCTGTTTTTT. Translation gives CASSSRRLATNTGELFF.